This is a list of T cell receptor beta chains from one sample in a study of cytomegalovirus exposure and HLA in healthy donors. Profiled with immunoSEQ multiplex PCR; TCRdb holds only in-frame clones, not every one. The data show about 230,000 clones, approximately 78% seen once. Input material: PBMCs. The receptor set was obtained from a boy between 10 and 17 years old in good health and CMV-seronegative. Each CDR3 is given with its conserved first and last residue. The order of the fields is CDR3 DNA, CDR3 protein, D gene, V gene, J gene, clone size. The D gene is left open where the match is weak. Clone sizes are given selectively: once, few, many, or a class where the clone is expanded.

TGCGCCAGCAGCCAAGGTCCAACAGGGAATCAGCCCCAGCATTTT	CASSQGPTGNQPQHF	.	TRBV4-1	TRBJ1-5	.
TGCGCCAGCAGCTTGGAAGCGTACCAAGAGACCCAGTACTTC	CASSLEAYQETQYF	.	TRBV5-1	TRBJ2-5	.
TGTGCCAGCAGTTTATTCACAGGACGGAACACTGAAGCTTTCTTT	CASSLFTGRNTEAFF	.	TRBV27	TRBJ1-1	.
TGTGCCAGCAGCTTTCGGACAGGGGCCACTTACGAGCAGTACTTC	CASSFRTGATYEQYF	TRBD1	TRBV6-6	TRBJ2-7	.
TGTGCCAGCAGCTCTCCGGGACTAGCGGGAGGTTACAATGAGCAGTTCTTC	CASSSPGLAGGYNEQFF	TRBD2	TRBV7-8	TRBJ2-1	once
TGCAGTGTCCGGGGAAGCGGATCCACAGATACGCAGTATTTT	CSVRGSGSTDTQYF	.	TRBV29-1	TRBJ2-3	.
TGTGCCAGTAAGACTAGCGTAAGCACAGATACGCAGTATTTT	CASKTSVSTDTQYF	TRBD2	TRBV19	TRBJ2-3	.
TGTGCCAGCAGTTTCACAGGGGCCTATGTAGATGGCTACACCTTC	CASSFTGAYVDGYTF	TRBD1	TRBV6-5	TRBJ1-2	.
TGTGCCATCAGTCCCGAGCGGGAGAGCTACAATGAGCAGTTCTTC	CAISPERESYNEQFF	TRBD2	TRBV10-3	TRBJ2-1	.
TGCGCCAGCAGCGAAGGTGGGACAGGGGGTGAAAAACTGTTTTTT	CASSEGGTGGEKLFF	TRBD1	TRBV5-1	TRBJ1-4	few
TGTGCCAGCAGCCCCACAGGAGCAACTAATGAAAAACTGTTTTTT	CASSPTGATNEKLFF	.	TRBV7-3	TRBJ1-4	.
TGTGCCAGCAGCCTTCTGTTGGGGGCCACTGAAGCTTTCTTT	CASSLLLGATEAFF	.	TRBV11-1	TRBJ1-1	.
TGTGCCAGCAGCGTAGGACTAGCGGATTACGAGCAGTACTTC	CASSVGLADYEQYF	TRBD2	TRBV9	TRBJ2-7	.
TGTGCCAGCAGCTTGGCAGGGAGGGATGGCTACACCTTC	CASSLAGRDGYTF	.	TRBV5-6	TRBJ1-2	.
TGCGCCAGCAGCCAAGATGTAGGACAGGGAGAAGAAAAACTGTTTTTT	CASSQDVGQGEEKLFF	TRBD1	TRBV4-1	TRBJ1-4	.
TGCGCCAGCAGCCCCGCACCCCGGGGAGCGAGGAAAGAGACCCAGTACTTC	CASSPAPRGARKETQYF	.	TRBV4-1	TRBJ2-5	.
TGTGCCAGTAGTATCACAGGGGACACTGAAGCTTTCTTT	CASSITGDTEAFF	TRBD1	TRBV19	TRBJ1-1	.
TGTGCCAGCAGCTTAAGCTGGAACACTGAAGCTTTCTTT	CASSLSWNTEAFF	.	TRBV5-6	TRBJ1-1	few
TGTGCCAGCAGCTCCCTAATGGACAACCTTAACTATGGCTACACCTTC	CASSSLMDNLNYGYTF	.	TRBV11-3	TRBJ1-2	.
TGTGCCAGCAGCTGGGGGGGTAATGAGCAGTTCTTC	CASSWGGNEQFF	TRBD2	TRBV5-4	TRBJ2-1	.
TGTGCCAGCAGCGACAGGGACCGGGGCAATCAGCCCCAGCATTTT	CASSDRDRGNQPQHF	TRBD1	TRBV5-4	TRBJ1-5	.
TGTGCCTGGACCCCGTTTCCGGCGGGAGGAGAGGTCTACGAGCAGTACTTC	CAWTPFPAGGEVYEQYF	TRBD2	TRBV30	TRBJ2-7	.
TGCGCCAGCAGTGAGGCAACAGAAACCTACGAGCAGTACTTC	CASSEATETYEQYF	.	TRBV10-1	TRBJ2-7	once
TGCGCCAGCACCCGACAGGGGGACACTGAAGCTTTCTTT	CASTRQGDTEAFF	TRBD1	TRBV5-1	TRBJ1-1	.
TGTGCCTGGAGGCAGGGGGTCCGCAATCAGCCCCAGCATTTT	CAWRQGVRNQPQHF	TRBD1	TRBV30	TRBJ1-5	.
TGTGCCAGTAGTATACTAGCGGGGCAGACAGATACGCAGTATTTT	CASSILAGQTDTQYF	TRBD2	TRBV19	TRBJ2-3	.
TGTGCCAGTAGCCCCCGGGGGGGGAGCTACACCTTC	CASSPRGGSYTF	.	TRBV19	TRBJ1-2	once
TGTGCCAGCAGTGGTCAGCGGGGGGAATTCACAGATACGCAGTATTTT	CASSGQRGEFTDTQYF	TRBD2	TRBV6-1	TRBJ2-3	.
TGTGCCTGGAGTGGTCGGGGGGTTTTGAACACTGAAGCTTTCTTT	CAWSGRGVLNTEAFF	.	TRBV30	TRBJ1-1	.
TGTGCCAGCAGTACAGGGTGCTGGGCTTTCTTT	CASSTGCWAFF	.	TRBV6-5	TRBJ1-1	few
TGTGCCAGTAGTATGGCGGACAGCTCAGGGGGCACTGAAGCTTTCTTT	CASSMADSSGGTEAFF	TRBD1	TRBV19	TRBJ1-1	.
TGTGCCAGTAGTGTAGGGGGCGGCCGCGAGCAGTACTTC	CASSVGGGREQYF	TRBD1	TRBV19	TRBJ2-7	.
TGTGCCAGCAGCTCCCGACTATATTCAGCCAAAAACATTCAGTACTTC	CASSSRLYSAKNIQYF	.	TRBV5-6	TRBJ2-4	.
TGTGCCTGGAGTCCTCACGGACTTTGGGGCAATCAGCCCCAGCATTTT	CAWSPHGLWGNQPQHF	.	TRBV30	TRBJ1-5	.
TGTGCCAGCAGGAAAGCGGGGAACCTTTACAATGAGCAGTTCTTC	CASRKAGNLYNEQFF	TRBD2	TRBV6-1	TRBJ2-1	.
TGTTCCAGCAGCTTCTCAGGGGCCCGGATTAACTATGGCTACACCTTC	CSSSFSGARINYGYTF	.	TRBV7-9	TRBJ1-2	.
TGCGCCAGCAGCTTGAGAGCAAGTCAATCAGGCTACACCTTC	CASSLRASQSGYTF	.	TRBV5-1	TRBJ1-2	.
TGTGCCACCAGCAGCGGGACACTTCATAATGAAAAACTGTTTTTT	CATSSGTLHNEKLFF	.	TRBV15	TRBJ1-4	.
TGTGCCAGCAGCGTGGGACAGGGGGACACTGAAGCTTTCTTT	CASSVGQGDTEAFF	TRBD1	TRBV5-5	TRBJ1-1	.
TGTGCCAGCAGCTTAGCCCTAGCGGGTGGAGAGACCCAGTACTTC	CASSLALAGGETQYF	TRBD2	TRBV7-9	TRBJ2-5	.
TGTGCCAGCAGTGAAAATGTGACACCCCGCTATGGCTACACCTTC	CASSENVTPRYGYTF	.	TRBV6-1	TRBJ1-2	.
TGTGCCAGCAGTGGAGGGACTAGCGGGGGGCGGGAAGAGACCCAGTACTTC	CASSGGTSGGREETQYF	TRBD2	TRBV25-1	TRBJ2-5	.
TGCGCCAGCAGCTTGGTTGGTGGGGCAACTGAAGCTTTCTTT	CASSLVGGATEAFF	.	TRBV5-1	TRBJ1-1	few
TGCGCCAGCAGCTTGGAGGAGGAGACCCAGTACTTC	CASSLEEETQYF	.	TRBV5-1	TRBJ2-5	.
TGTGCCAGTAGCCTCGTGGGGGAGGCCCAGCATTTT	CASSLVGEAQHF	.	TRBV19	TRBJ1-5	.
TGTGCCAGCAGCATCGGACGGTTCCCGGGGGAAAAACTGTTTTTT	CASSIGRFPGEKLFF	.	TRBV11-2	TRBJ1-4	.
TGCGCCAGCAGCTTGGCGGTCGCAACCTACAATGAGCAGTTCTTC	CASSLAVATYNEQFF	.	TRBV5-1	TRBJ2-1	.
TGTGCCAGCAGCTTAGGAGAGGGGGAGCCGAACTATGGCTACACCTTC	CASSLGEGEPNYGYTF	.	TRBV7-9	TRBJ1-2	once
TGTGCCAGCAGCCTCCTCGGGACTAGTAACTACGAGCAGTACTTC	CASSLLGTSNYEQYF	TRBD2	TRBV7-9	TRBJ2-7	.
TGTGCCAGCAGTTCTCCGGGACTAGCGGGAAAGGAGCAGTACTTC	CASSSPGLAGKEQYF	TRBD2	TRBV2	TRBJ2-7	.
TGTGCCAGTAGTCCCCAGACTAGCGGGAGGGGCAACAATGAGCAGTTCTTC	CASSPQTSGRGNNEQFF	TRBD2	TRBV19	TRBJ2-1	.
TGTGCCAGCAACAACCCCAGGACTGGGCTTAACTATGGCTACACCTTC	CASNNPRTGLNYGYTF	.	TRBV7-9	TRBJ1-2	.
TGCGCCAGCAGCTTGTTAGGGGATGTTTTGGGCTTCTTT	CASSLLGDVLGFF	.	TRBV5-1	TRBJ1-1	.
TGTGCCAGCAGTGGATTACTAGCGGGAGGGCCGGGAGATACGCAGTATTTT	CASSGLLAGGPGDTQYF	TRBD2	TRBV2	TRBJ2-3	.
TGTGCCAGCAGCTCCAGAAGGTTCGGCGGGACCGCTTATCAGCCCCAGCATTTT	CASSSRRFGGTAYQPQHF	.	TRBV7-8	TRBJ1-5	.
TGTGCCAGCAGCGACAGGGGCGAGGGGGAAGAGACCCAGTACTTC	CASSDRGEGEETQYF	TRBD1	TRBV9	TRBJ2-5	.
TGTGCCAGTAGTATTCATGCAGGGGACGGTTTTGGCTACACCTTC	CASSIHAGDGFGYTF	.	TRBV19	TRBJ1-2	.
TGCAGCGTTGAGGGGGGATCCTATGGCTACACCTTC	CSVEGGSYGYTF	.	TRBV29-1	TRBJ1-2	.
TGCGCCAGCAGTGAGTGGGGCGGGGGGGCGCGGGGCTCCTACAATGAGCAGTTCTTC	CASSEWGGGARGSYNEQFF	TRBD2	TRBV10-1	TRBJ2-1	.
TGTGCCAGCAGCCCCTACAGGGTCGGCTACACCTTC	CASSPYRVGYTF	.	TRBV5-6	TRBJ1-2	.